This is a list of T cell receptor beta chains from one sample in a study of early T cells in non-severe SARS-CoV-2 infection. TCRdb redid the calling of the 5' RACE reads with MiXCR, one entry per CDR3 protein. The data show roughly 69,000 distinct CDR3 sequences, 9% to 10% seen once. The sample in question was whole blood, obtained at baseline. The receptors originated from an adult who was a healthcare worker with PCR-confirmed SARS-CoV-2 infection or an uninfected control (not recorded which). The CDR3 runs from the conserved cysteine through the conserved F or W. Each record gives: clone size, J gene, D gene, V gene, CDR3 DNA, CDR3 protein. D genes are given only for firm matches. Expanded clones are given a class, and other clones once, few, many or no size at all.

many TRBJ1-1 - TRBV7-3 TGTGCCAGCAGCTTAAGTGTCGGGACAGAAGCTTTCTTT CASSLSVGTEAFF
many TRBJ2-4 - TRBV5-1 TGCGCCAGAATCGGGACGGAGAACTCACGTCGGTACTTC CARIGTENSRRYF
few TRBJ2-7 - TRBV14 TGTGCCAGCAGCCCGGCTAACTACGAGCAGTACTTC CASSPANYEQYF
- TRBJ1-6 TRBD1 TRBV10-1 TGCGCCAGGCTACCGGGACAGATAAGCTCCTATAATTCACCCCTCCACTTT CARLPGQISSYNSPLHF
few TRBJ1-3 TRBD1 TRBV7-9 TGTGCCAGCAGCCAGGGGGTCACAAGAGAGCGTTCTGGAAACACCATATATTTT CASSQGVTRERSGNTIYF
few TRBJ1-5 - TRBV7-8 TGTGCCAGCAGCTTATCGGTTGTGGGGGCCCATAGCAATCAGCCCCAGCATTTT CASSLSVVGAHSNQPQHF
medium-sized TRBJ1-6 TRBD1 TRBV20-1 TGCAGTGCTAGAATCCGGACAGGTCATGTTTCACCCCTCCACTTT CSARIRTGHVSPLHF
many TRBJ2-7 - TRBV7-9 TGTGCCAGCAGCCAAAACCAGGGATACTCCTACGAGCAGTACTTC CASSQNQGYSYEQYF
many TRBJ2-5 - TRBV28 TGTGCCAGCAAATTGGGAAGAGGATACCAAGAGACCCAGTACTTC CASKLGRGYQETQYF
many TRBJ1-1 - TRBV10-3 TGTGCCATCGGGAACAGGGCTAACACTGAAGCTTTCTTT CAIGNRANTEAFF
few TRBJ1-2 TRBD1 TRBV12-3/TRBV12-4 TGTGCCAGCAGTCCACAGGGGGGCCCCTATGGCTACACCTTC CASSPQGGPYGYTF
- TRBJ1-2 - TRBV5-4 TGTGCCAGCAGCTTGAGCAGTAACTATGGCTACACCTTC CASSLSSNYGYTF
- TRBJ2-7 TRBD2 TRBV27 TGTGCCAGCAGTTTATTACCGATTCCTCTAGCGGGAGTTGGTGAGCAGTACTTC CASSLLPIPLAGVGEQYF
- TRBJ2-3 TRBD2 TRBV30 TGTGCCTGGAGTGACCGGGGGGGGTTTACAGATTTTACAGATACGCAGTATTTT CAWSDRGGFTDFTDTQYF
many TRBJ1-1 TRBD1 TRBV12-3/TRBV12-4 TGTGCCAGCAGGACTACAGGGGGCGAAGAGAACACTGAAGCTTTCTTT CASRTTGGEENTEAFF